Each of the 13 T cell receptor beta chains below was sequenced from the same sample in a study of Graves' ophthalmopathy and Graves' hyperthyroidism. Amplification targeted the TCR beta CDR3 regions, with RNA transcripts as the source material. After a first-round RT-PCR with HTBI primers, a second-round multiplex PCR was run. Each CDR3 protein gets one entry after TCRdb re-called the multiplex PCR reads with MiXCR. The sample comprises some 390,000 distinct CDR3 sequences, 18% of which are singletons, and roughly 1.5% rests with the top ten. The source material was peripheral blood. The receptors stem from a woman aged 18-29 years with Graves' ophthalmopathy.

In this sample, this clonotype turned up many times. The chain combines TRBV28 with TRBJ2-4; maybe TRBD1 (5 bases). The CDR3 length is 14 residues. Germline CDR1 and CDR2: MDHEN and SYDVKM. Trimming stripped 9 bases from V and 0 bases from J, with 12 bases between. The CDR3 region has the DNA TGTGCCAGAACGATTAGGGGAGCCAAAAACATTCAGTACTTC. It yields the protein CARTIRGAKNIQYF. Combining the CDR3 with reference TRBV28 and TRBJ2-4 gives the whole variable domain DVKVTQSSRYLVKRTGEKVFLECVQDMDHENMFWYRQDPGLGLRLIYFSYDVKMKEKGDIPEGYSVSREKKERFSLILESASTNQTSMYLCARTIRGAKNIQYFGAGTRLSVL.

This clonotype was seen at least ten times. Here the CDR3 reads CASSYGGTDTQYF. The CDR3 DNA follows: TGTGCCAGCAGTTACGGAGGCACAGATACGCAGTATTTT. The genes are TRBV6-5 and TRBJ2-3; D gene ambiguous. The CDR3 is made up of 13 amino acids. The V gene lost 2 bases and the J gene lost 1 base, with 4 bases spanning the gap. In germline, CDR1 is MNHEY, CDR2 SVGAGI.

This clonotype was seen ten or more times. CDR3 sequence (DNA): TGTGCCAGCAGTTACGACAGGGTCAAAGAGACCCAGTACTTC. Residues: CASSYDRVKETQYF. The chain employs TRBV6-5 and TRBJ2-5; 7 nucleotides match TRBD1. The CDR3 spans 14 residues. The V and J ends lost 2 bases and 3 bases, in that order; junction bases with no gene match: 3. The germline gives CDR1 MNHEY, CDR2 SVGAGI.

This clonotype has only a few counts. The CDR3 DNA is TGTGCCAGCAGTGACCGGACAGACGACATGAACACTGAAGCTTTCTTT. Residues: CASSDRTDDMNTEAFF. The chain combines TRBV6-1 with TRBJ1-1, with a tentative D call TRBD1 (6 bases). Germline V gene lookup returns CDR1 MNHNS and CDR2 SASEGT. CDR3 size: 16 residues. Trimming removed 3 bases at V and 0 bases at J, with 14 bases between.

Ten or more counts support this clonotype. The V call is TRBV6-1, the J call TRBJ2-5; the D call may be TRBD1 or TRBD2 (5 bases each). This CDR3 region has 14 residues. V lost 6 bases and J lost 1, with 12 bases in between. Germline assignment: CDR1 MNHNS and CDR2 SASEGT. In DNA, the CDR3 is TGTGCCAGCAGCCAACTAGGGACCCAAGAGACCCAGTACTTC. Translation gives CASSQLGTQETQYF.

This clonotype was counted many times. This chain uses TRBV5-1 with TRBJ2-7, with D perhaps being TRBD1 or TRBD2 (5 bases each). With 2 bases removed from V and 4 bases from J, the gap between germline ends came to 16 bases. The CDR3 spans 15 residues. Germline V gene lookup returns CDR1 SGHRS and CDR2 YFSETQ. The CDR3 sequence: CASSFGWDGPYEQYF. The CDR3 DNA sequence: TGCGCCAGCAGCTTCGGTTGGGACGGCCCTTACGAGCAGTACTTC. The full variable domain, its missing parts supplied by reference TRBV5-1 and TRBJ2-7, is KAGVTQTPRYLIKTRGQQVTLSCSPISGHRSVSWYQQTPGQGLQFLFEYFSETQRNKGNFPGRFSGRQFSNSRSEMNVSTLELGDSALYLCASSFGWDGPYEQYFGPGTRLTVT.

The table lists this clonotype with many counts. CDR3 loop: CASSAGVTYEQYF. CDR3 bases: TGTGCCAGCAGCGCGGGGGTCACCTACGAGCAGTACTTC. The V and J genes are TRBV11-2 and TRBJ2-7, with TRBD2 identical over 7 bases. The CDR3 runs 13 residues. CDR1 and CDR2 from the germline V gene are SGHAT and FQNNGV. V shed 5 bases, J shed 2 bases, and the junction held 3 bases outside the gene matches.

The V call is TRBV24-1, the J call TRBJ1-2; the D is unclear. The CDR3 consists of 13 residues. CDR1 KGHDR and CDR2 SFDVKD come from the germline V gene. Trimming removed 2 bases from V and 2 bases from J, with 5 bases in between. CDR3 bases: TGTGCCACCAGTGATTACCAGAACTATGGCTACACCTTC. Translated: CATSDYQNYGYTF.

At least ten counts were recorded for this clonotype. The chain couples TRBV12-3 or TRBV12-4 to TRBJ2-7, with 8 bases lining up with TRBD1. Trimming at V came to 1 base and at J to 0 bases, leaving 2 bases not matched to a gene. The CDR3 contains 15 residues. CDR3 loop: CASSLGDRNSYEQYF. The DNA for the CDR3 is TGTGCCAGCAGTTTAGGGGACAGGAACTCCTACGAGCAGTACTTC.

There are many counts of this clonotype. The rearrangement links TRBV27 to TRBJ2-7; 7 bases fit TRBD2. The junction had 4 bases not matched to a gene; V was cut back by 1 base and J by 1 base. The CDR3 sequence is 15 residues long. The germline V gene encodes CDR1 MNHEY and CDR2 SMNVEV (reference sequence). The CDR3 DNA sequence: TGTGCCAGCAGTTTATGGGGGGGGGAATCCTACGAGCAGTACTTC. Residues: CASSLWGGESYEQYF.

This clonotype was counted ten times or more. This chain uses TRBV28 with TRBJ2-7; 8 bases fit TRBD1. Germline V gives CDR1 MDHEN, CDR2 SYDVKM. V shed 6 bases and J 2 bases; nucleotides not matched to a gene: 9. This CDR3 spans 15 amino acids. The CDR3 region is CASSPDFRGPYEQYF. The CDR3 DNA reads TGTGCCAGCAGCCCAGATTTCAGGGGGCCCTACGAGCAGTACTTC.

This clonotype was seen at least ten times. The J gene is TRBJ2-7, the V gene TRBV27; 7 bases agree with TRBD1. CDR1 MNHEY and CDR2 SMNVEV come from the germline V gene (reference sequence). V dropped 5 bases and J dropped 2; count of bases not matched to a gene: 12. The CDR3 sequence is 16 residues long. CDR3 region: CASSPFDYGTAYEQYF. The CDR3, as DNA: TGTGCCAGCAGTCCGTTTGATTATGGGACAGCCTACGAGCAGTACTTC.

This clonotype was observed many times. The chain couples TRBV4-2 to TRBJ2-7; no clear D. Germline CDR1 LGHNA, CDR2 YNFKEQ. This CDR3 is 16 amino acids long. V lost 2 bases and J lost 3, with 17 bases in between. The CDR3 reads CASSQPSAAGNYEQYF. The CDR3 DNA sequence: TGTGCCAGCAGCCAACCATCGGCGGCAGGAAACTACGAGCAGTACTTC.